The sequence of this T cell receptor (beta chain) was determined in a study of T-cell reconstitution after alpha-beta-depleted transplantation in children. The CDR3 runs 13 residues. Germline loops: CDR1 LNHDA, CDR2 SQIVND (reference sequence). V was trimmed by 7 bases and J by 5 bases, leaving 14 bases between them. Study outcomes and limitations: By about two months after transplant, alpha-beta T cells reportedly arose from several hundred graft clones that had expanded. Certain patients had high TCRbeta diversity at day 60, and it came from recipient T cells and thymic progenitors that survived. After one year, T-cell counts and TCRbeta diversity mostly came from new T cells.

Points on this clonotype: Its antigen remains unknown.

Unique molecular identifiers were incorporated when the TCRbeta library was constructed. Each CDR3 protein gets one entry after TCRdb re-called the PCR reads with MiXCR. Of around 420,000 distinct CDR3 sequences in the sample, around 15% were seen once. The TCR comes from a boy in the first two years of life who had a stem cell transplant for Wiskott-Aldrich syndrome, so the T cells may come from the graft donor. The sequencing used PBMCs, mostly from graft donor cells, collected 360 days after TCRalphabeta/CD19-depleted stem cell transplant. The V call is TRBV19, the J call TRBJ2-5, with D possibly being TRBD2 (5 bases). This CDR3 reads CASMASPLETQYF. The CDR3 DNA sequence: TGTGCCAGTATGGCTAGCCCACTCGAGACCCAGTACTTC. Based on the CDR3 plus reference TRBV19 and TRBJ2-5, the full variable domain is DGGITQSPKYLFRKEGQNVTLSCEQNLNHDAMYWYRQDPGQGLRLIYYSQIVNDFQKGDIAEGYSVSREKKESFPLTVTSAQKNPTAFYLCASMASPLETQYFGPGTRLLVL.